This is a list of T cell receptor beta chains from one sample in a study of T cells of healthy individuals. One entry per CDR3 protein results from TCRdb running MiXCR on the 5' RACE reads. The sample has over 95,000 distinct CDR3 sequences; 15% to 20% are singletons. These receptors were obtained from a human donor in good health. Each CDR3 is given with its conserved first and last residue. A D gene is named only where the DNA matches it firmly. The size field is filled for only some rows; it gives once, few, many or a size class.

TRBV7-9	TRBD1	NA	TRBJ1-4	CASSFPTGGGTGNEKLFF	TGTGCCAGCAGCTTCCCGACAGGGGGCGGGACGGGTAATGAAAAACTGTTTTTT
TRBV5-4	NA	NA	TRBJ1-4	CASSLLGASNEKLFF	TGTGCCAGCAGCTTGTTGGGGGCTTCTAATGAAAAACTGTTTTTT
TRBV6-2/TRBV6-3	NA	NA	TRBJ2-7	CASSYTRTLLRF	TGTGCCAGCAGTTACACAAGGACTCTTCTACGCTTC
TRBV18	NA	many	TRBJ2-7	CASSPYNYEQYF	TGTGCCAGCTCTCCCTATAACTACGAGCAGTACTTC
TRBV11-3	TRBD1	NA	TRBJ2-2	CASSSRTGRTGELFF	TGTGCCAGCAGCTCCCGGACAGGACGCACCGGGGAGCTGTTTTTT
TRBV20-1	NA	few	TRBJ1-6	CSAQQIGSPLHF	TGCAGTGCTCAACAAATAGGTTCACCCCTCCACTTT
TRBV20-1	NA	NA	TRBJ1-1	CSARESWDTEAFF	TGCAGTGCTAGAGAATCGTGGGACACTGAAGCTTTCTTT
TRBV6-5	NA	many	TRBJ1-3	CASSKDGSSGNTIYF	TGTGCCAGCAGCAAAGACGGTAGCTCTGGAAACACCATATATTTT
TRBV29-1	NA	many	TRBJ2-7	CSVGGGQIYEQYF	TGCAGCGTTGGGGGGGGACAGATCTACGAGCAGTACTTC
TRBV5-6	NA	few	TRBJ1-5	CASSVTVDGPQHF	TGTGCCAGCAGCGTTACAGTGGATGGGCCCCAGCATTTT
TRBV28	NA	once	TRBJ1-5	CASRLSGATNHPQHF	TGTGCCAGCAGGCTGTCCGGGGCAACCAATCATCCCCAGCATTTT
TRBV6-6	NA	NA	TRBJ2-1	CASSWAEVSYNEQFF	TGTGCCAGCAGTTGGGCTGAAGTCTCCTACAATGAGCAGTTCTTC
TRBV2	NA	few	TRBJ1-2	CASTQGLGGYTF	TGTGCCAGCACTCAGGGGCTCGGTGGCTACACCTTC
TRBV20-1	TRBD1	few	TRBJ1-1	CSALGRGQGAEAFF	TGCAGTGCCTTGGGGAGGGGGCAGGGGGCTGAAGCTTTCTTT
TRBV2	NA	NA	TRBJ2-7	CASSEARGEQYF	TGTGCCAGCAGTGAAGCGCGTGGCGAGCAGTACTTC
TRBV10-3	TRBD2	many	TRBJ2-7	CAISDVEVAGGSYEQYF	TGTGCCATCAGTGATGTAGAGGTAGCGGGAGGCTCCTACGAGCAGTACTTC
TRBV15	NA	NA	TRBJ2-3	CVTCRMGTDTQYF	TGTGTCACCTGCCGCATGGGCACAGATACGCAGTATTTT
TRBV18	NA	NA	TRBJ2-7	CASSQRQEELGNEQYF	TGTGCCAGCTCACAACGACAGGAGGAGCTGGGAAACGAGCAGTACTTC
TRBV10-1	NA	NA	TRBJ2-2	CASRKGGTGELFF	TGCGCCAGCAGGAAAGGGGGCACCGGGGAGCTGTTTTTT
TRBV28	TRBD1	NA	TRBJ1-6	CASSSGDRGRSPLHF	TGTGCCAGCAGTTCGGGGGACAGGGGGCGATCACCCCTCCACTTT
TRBV5-5	NA	few	TRBJ2-5	CASSLEDPRVETQYF	TGTGCCAGCAGCTTGGAGGACCCCCGGGTGGAGACCCAGTACTTC
TRBV6-5	NA	NA	TRBJ1-2	CASSSAGYYTF	TGTGCCAGCAGTTCCGCAGGGTACTACACCTTC
TRBV28	TRBD2	NA	TRBJ2-1	CASSWTAGVANEQFF	TGTGCCAGCAGCTGGACAGCGGGAGTGGCAAATGAGCAGTTCTTC
TRBV4-1	TRBD2	NA	TRBJ2-3	CASSQGLAGGSTDTQYF	TGCGCCAGCAGCCAAGGACTAGCGGGGGGGAGCACAGATACGCAGTATTTT
TRBV4-2	NA	many	TRBJ2-1	CASSHPGAGEEDEQFF	TGTGCCAGCAGCCACCCGGGGGCGGGAGAAGAAGATGAGCAGTTCTTC
TRBV20-1	TRBD1	NA	TRBJ2-7	CSARGPGGSGSYEQYF	TGCAGTGCTAGAGGCCCAGGGGGCTCGGGCTCCTACGAGCAGTACTTC
TRBV12-3/TRBV12-4	NA	NA	TRBJ2-7	CASSLSQGGSYEQYF	TGTGCCAGCAGTTTATCCCAGGGAGGATCCTACGAGCAGTACTTC
TRBV3-2	NA	NA	TRBJ2-4	CASSQGQNLAKNIQYF	TGTGCCAGCAGCCAGGGACAGAATCTAGCCAAAAACATTCAGTACTTC
TRBV15	NA	few	TRBJ1-6	CATSRDLAVNSPLHF	TGTGCCACCAGCAGAGATCTGGCAGTTAATTCACCCCTCCACTTT
TRBV9	NA	NA	TRBJ2-7	CASSAPGGPREQYF	TGTGCCAGCAGCGCCCCGGGGGGCCCTCGCGAGCAGTACTTC
TRBV3-1	NA	NA	TRBJ2-1	CASSQIDREQFF	TGTGCCAGCAGCCAGATAGACCGTGAGCAGTTCTTC
TRBV20-1	NA	few	TRBJ2-7	CSASGENSYEQYF	TGCAGTGCTAGCGGGGAGAACTCCTACGAGCAGTACTTC
TRBV29-1	TRBD1	few	TRBJ2-7	CSVMTGPSYEQYF	TGCAGCGTGATGACAGGGCCATCCTACGAGCAGTACTTC
TRBV4-3	NA	few	TRBJ2-7	CASSQDSEHPYEQYF	TGCGCCAGCAGCCAAGATTCGGAGCACCCCTACGAGCAGTACTTC
TRBV20-1	TRBD2	few	TRBJ2-1	CSAPLAGPDNEQFF	TGCAGTGCTCCCCTAGCGGGACCGGACAATGAGCAGTTCTTC
TRBV7-2	NA	NA	TRBJ2-5	CASSFAGTSQETQYF	TGTGCCAGCAGCTTCGCCGGGACATCCCAAGAGACCCAGTACTTC
TRBV4-1	TRBD1	NA	TRBJ2-1	CASSQDGGTGRYNEQFF	TGCGCCAGCAGCCAAGACGGAGGGACAGGGCGCTACAATGAGCAGTTCTTC
TRBV4-2	NA	NA	TRBJ2-3	CASSRPGGPITDTQYF	TGTGCCAGCAGCCGTCCCGGCGGCCCCATCACAGATACGCAGTATTTT
TRBV4-2	NA	many	TRBJ1-6	CASSQGGLDSPLHF	TGTGCCAGCAGCCAGGGAGGTTTGGATTCACCCCTCCACTTT
TRBV6-5	NA	few	TRBJ1-2	CAVRGLEGFNYGYTF	TGTGCCGTCAGGGGCCTCGAGGGCTTTAACTATGGCTACACCTTC
TRBV18	NA	few	TRBJ2-7	CASSLSSGAYYEQYF	TGTGCCAGCTCACTATCCTCCGGGGCTTACTACGAGCAGTACTTC
TRBV6-5	TRBD1	NA	TRBJ2-5	CASSWDREETQYF	TGTGCCAGCAGTTGGGACAGGGAAGAGACCCAGTACTTC
TRBV7-6	TRBD2	many	TRBJ2-1	CASSLAGGNEQFF	TGTGCCAGCAGCTTAGCGGGGGGGAATGAGCAGTTCTTC
TRBV6-5	TRBD1	few	TRBJ1-6	CASSTGTGQLALHF	TGTGCCAGCAGTACCGGGACAGGGCAGTTAGCCCTCCACTTT
TRBV5-5	NA	few	TRBJ2-5	CASSLAGVGETQYF	TGTGCCAGCAGCTTGGCGGGGGTTGGAGAGACCCAGTACTTC
TRBV10-3	NA	NA	TRBJ2-1	CAISVGGEQFF	TGTGCCATCAGTGTTGGGGGGGAGCAGTTCTTC
TRBV7-2	NA	many	TRBJ2-2	CASSLDRAMLLFF	TGTGCCAGCAGCTTAGATCGGGCAATGTTGCTGTTTTTT
TRBV10-3	NA	few	TRBJ2-7	CAISKTSYEQYF	TGTGCCATCAGTAAGACATCGTACGAGCAGTACTTC
TRBV20-1	NA	NA	TRBJ2-3	CSPRGDTDTQYF	TGCAGTCCTAGGGGGGACACAGATACGCAGTATTTT
TRBV11-2	TRBD2	NA	TRBJ2-3	CASSFLAGGPTDTQYF	TGTGCCAGCAGCTTTTTAGCGGGGGGGCCAACAGATACGCAGTATTTT
TRBV20-1	TRBD2	few	TRBJ2-2	CSARDLTSGRAVTGELFF	TGCAGTGCTAGAGACCTGACTAGCGGGAGGGCTGTCACCGGGGAGCTGTTTTTT
TRBV4-3	NA	NA	TRBJ2-3	CASAIGGRSTDTQYF	TGCGCCAGCGCTATCGGGGGGCGCAGCACAGATACGCAGTATTTT
TRBV4-1	TRBD1	few	TRBJ2-3	CASSRSNRGMTDTQYF	TGCGCCAGCAGCCGCTCGAACAGGGGCATGACAGATACGCAGTATTTT
TRBV5-1	NA	few	TRBJ1-1	CASTDQDTEAFF	TGCGCCAGCACCGACCAAGACACTGAAGCTTTCTTT
TRBV12-3/TRBV12-4	NA	NA	TRBJ2-1	CASRVDSYNEQFF	TGTGCCAGCAGGGTAGACAGCTACAATGAGCAGTTCTTC